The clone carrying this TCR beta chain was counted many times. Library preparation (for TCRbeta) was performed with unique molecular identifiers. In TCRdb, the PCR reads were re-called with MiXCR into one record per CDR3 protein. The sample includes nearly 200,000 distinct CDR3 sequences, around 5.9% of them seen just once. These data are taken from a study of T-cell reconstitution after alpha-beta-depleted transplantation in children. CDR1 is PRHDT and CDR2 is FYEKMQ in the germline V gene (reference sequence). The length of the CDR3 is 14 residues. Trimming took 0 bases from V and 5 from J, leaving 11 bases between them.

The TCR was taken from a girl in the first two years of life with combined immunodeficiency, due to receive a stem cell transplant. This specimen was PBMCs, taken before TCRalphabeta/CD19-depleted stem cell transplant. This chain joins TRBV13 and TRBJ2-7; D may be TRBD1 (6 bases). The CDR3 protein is CASSLGAGVDEQYF. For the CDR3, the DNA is TGTGCCAGCAGCTTAGGGGCAGGGGTGGACGAGCAGTACTTC.